The next 20 T cell receptor beta chains were all read from a single sample in a study of T cells in Graves' hyperthyroidism and ophthalmopathy. It was RNA transcripts that yielded the amplified TCR beta CDR3 regions. A first-round RT-PCR of the TCR CDR3 used the HTBI primer set. TCRdb re-analysed the multiplex PCR reads in MiXCR, keeping a single row per CDR3 protein. The sample has 350,000 to 450,000 distinct CDR3 sequences, 14% seen once. The sample comprised blood. The receptors here all came from a woman aged 60-75 years with Graves' hyperthyroidism.

This clonotype was recorded at least ten times. The chain is built from TRBV27 and TRBJ2-1; TRBD2 agrees at 15 bases. The J segment lost 8 bases and the V segment lost 6 bases, leaving 8 bases of the junction unmatched. The germline V gene encodes CDR1 MNHEY and CDR2 SMNVEV (reference sequence). This CDR3 has 16 residues. CDR3 in DNA: TGTGCCAGCAGACTCCCCGGACTAGCGGGAGGGGATGAGCAGTTCTTC. This gives the protein CASRLPGLAGGDEQFF.

In this sample, this clonotype turned up many times. The chain employs TRBV6-1 and TRBJ2-1, with 8 bases lining up with TRBD2. CDR1 is MNHNS, CDR2 SASEGT, per germline. J lost 5 bases, V lost 6 bases, and 6 bases had no gene match. This CDR3 is 14 amino acids long. The CDR3, as DNA: TGTGCCAGCAGGCCGGGACTAGGTCACAATGAGCAGTTCTTC. Its translation: CASRPGLGHNEQFF.

As for this clonotype: This could be a read error, since a much larger clone is one nucleotide away. The chain combines TRBV20-1 with TRBJ2-7; D is ambiguous. Germline V gene sequence: CDR1 DFQATT, CDR2 SNEGSKA (reference sequence). CDR3 length: 13 amino acids. V lost 1 base and J 3 bases, leaving 10 bases between the germline ends. The CDR3 nucleotides read TGCAGTGCTAGAGCTGGCTCCTGCTACGAGCAGTACTTC. The encoded protein is CSARAGSCYEQYF.

This clonotype has ten or more counts. The chain uses TRBV5-4 and TRBJ2-2; 9 nucleotides line up with TRBD2. V was clipped by 5 bases and J by 5 bases; unmatched bases: 10. CDR1 and CDR2 from the germline V gene are SGHNT and YYREEE (reference sequence). The CDR3 has 16 amino acids. Here the CDR3 DNA reads TGTGCCAGCAGTTCCGGAGGGACTAGCTATACCGGGGAGCTGTTTTTT. Residues: CASSSGGTSYTGELFF.

This clonotype was recorded many times. This chain uses TRBV28 with TRBJ1-2, with 10 positions matching TRBD1. Germline CDR1 is MDHEN and CDR2 is SYDVKM. Unmatched junction bases numbered 4, after V lost 10 bases and J lost 2 bases. CDR3 size: 13 residues. The CDR3 nucleotides read TGTGCCAACCGACAGGGGGCGAACTATGGCTACACCTTC. Residues: CANRQGANYGYTF.

In this sample, this clonotype turned up a few times. The V and J genes are TRBV4-1 and TRBJ2-1, with TRBD2 matching 8 bases. The V and J ends lost 3 bases and 7 bases, in that order; junction bases with no gene match: 11. The CDR3 extends over 16 amino acids. Germline CDR1 and CDR2: MGHRA and YSYEKL. CDR3 nucleotide sequence: TGCGCCAGCAGCCAGCCTTTGCGCGGGAGGTCGAATGAGCAGTTCTTC. The encoded protein is CASSQPLRGRSNEQFF.

The chain couples TRBV25-1 to TRBJ2-7, with no clear D. Germline V CDR1 and CDR2: MGHDK, SYGVNS. Trimming shortened V by 0 bases and J by 0 bases, and 12 bases separated the two germline ends. This CDR3 has 16 residues. The CDR3 DNA is TGTGCCAGCAGTGAATATACCCCGTACGGCTCCTACGAGCAGTACTTC. It specifies CASSEYTPYGSYEQYF.

This sequence joins TRBV9 and TRBJ2-7, with unresolved D. The CDR3 is 15 amino acids. The V gene's germline CDR1 is SGDLS and CDR2 YYNGEE. Trimming took 0 bases from V and 0 from J, leaving 10 bases between them. The CDR3 loop reads CASSVDIQSSYEQYF. The CDR3 region has the DNA TGTGCCAGCAGCGTAGACATACAAAGCTCCTACGAGCAGTACTTC.

In this sample, this clonotype turned up many times. The chain carries TRBV5-1 and TRBJ2-7, with 7 bases that match TRBD2. The junction had 5 bases not matched to a gene; V was cut back by 7 bases and J by 4 bases. This CDR3 contains 12 residues. Germline lookup yields CDR1 SGHRS and CDR2 YFSETQ. In DNA, the CDR3 is TGCGCCAGCGCGGGGGAGTCTTACGAGCAGTACTTC. Its protein product is CASAGESYEQYF.

This clonotype has a handful of counts. The genes are TRBV10-3 and TRBJ2-5; D may be TRBD2 (6 bases). CDR3 length: 15 residues. The V end was cut by 4 bases, the J end by 5 bases, with 17 bases between. Per the germline V gene, CDR1 is ENHRY and CDR2 is SYGVKD. The CDR3 loop reads CAISGFGGAWETQYF. For the CDR3, the DNA is TGTGCCATCAGTGGCTTCGGCGGGGCATGGGAGACCCAGTACTTC.

Ten or more counts support this clonotype. The rearrangement joins TRBV2 to TRBJ2-7, with D possibly being TRBD2 (6 bases). The V gene lost 3 bases and the J gene lost 5 bases, with 11 bases spanning the gap. Germline assignment: CDR1 SNHLY and CDR2 FYNNEI. The CDR3 is 13 residues long. DNA for the CDR3: TGTGCCAGCAGTGAGGGGCTAGCGAACGAGCAGTACTTC. Protein sequence: CASSEGLANEQYF.

The chain is built from TRBV20-1 and TRBJ2-5; D is unresolved. V lost 6 bases and J lost 1, with 12 bases in between. CDR1 and CDR2 (germline): DFQATT, SNEGSKA (reference sequence). The CDR3 length is 13 residues. CDR3 nucleotides: TGCAGTGCCCACGAATACAGCCAAGAGACCCAGTACTTC. As protein: CSAHEYSQETQYF.

The chain combines TRBV13 with TRBJ2-7, with 8 bases fitting TRBD2. CDR1 is PRHDT, CDR2 FYEKMQ, per germline (reference sequence). There are 17 residues in the CDR3. J gave up 1 base and V 5 bases, and 13 bases lay outside the gene matches. This CDR3 is CASSPTENSGISYEQYF. The CDR3 nucleotides are TGTGCCAGCAGCCCCACCGAGAATAGCGGGATTTCCTACGAGCAGTACTTC.

This clonotype was found a few times. The chain carries TRBV5-1 and TRBJ2-4; the D gene could be TRBD1 or TRBD2 (5 bases each). Germline V gene lookup returns CDR1 SGHRS and CDR2 YFSETQ. V was trimmed by 5 bases and J by 1 base, leaving 16 bases between them. The CDR3 has 16 amino acids. CDR3 residues: CASSFGRGTAKNIQYF. The CDR3 coding sequence is TGCGCCAGCAGTTTCGGACGAGGGACGGCCAAAAACATTCAGTACTTC.

This clonotype showed up just a few times. The chain has TRBV6-1 and TRBJ2-7; 16 bases agree with TRBD2. The CDR3 is made up of 16 amino acids. Looked up from germline, CDR1 is MNHNS and CDR2 is SASEGT. V gave up 6 bases and J gave up 9 bases; unmatched junction bases: 11. The CDR3 region is CASRPGLAGGRAGQYF. The CDR3 DNA sequence: TGTGCCAGCAGACCGGGACTAGCGGGAGGGCGCGCCGGGCAGTACTTC.

This clonotype was seen at least ten times. The chain joins TRBV3-1 to TRBJ1-2; no definite D call. The germline V gene has CDR1 LGHDT and CDR2 YNNKEL (reference sequence). The CDR3 is made up of 16 amino acids. The ends were cut back, 0 bases at V and 2 bases at J, with 13 bases in the middle. The CDR3 here is CASSQETLGLNYGYTF. The CDR3 DNA follows: TGTGCCAGCAGCCAAGAAACGTTGGGGTTAAACTATGGCTACACCTTC.

The chain combines TRBV28 with TRBJ1-2; 12 bases map to TRBD1. The J segment lost 8 bases and the V segment lost 5 bases, leaving 9 bases of the junction unmatched. This CDR3 contains 15 residues. Germline assignment: CDR1 MDHEN and CDR2 SYDVKM. CDR3 DNA sequence: TGTGCCAGCAGTGTCGGGGGACAGGGGGCGCAAGGCTACACCTTC. Its translation: CASSVGGQGAQGYTF.

The genes are TRBV4-1 and TRBJ2-7, with 10 bases that match TRBD2. CDR3 length equals 16 residues. Looked up from germline, CDR1 is MGHRA and CDR2 is YSYEKL. With V trimmed by 4 bases and J by 0 bases, 6 bases remained unmatched. The CDR3 protein is CASSRTSGAPSYEQYF. The CDR3 DNA follows: TGCGCCAGCAGCCGCACTAGCGGGGCTCCCTCCTACGAGCAGTACTTC.

In the case of this clonotype: A much more abundant neighbour one base away suggests this may be a read error. This sequence joins TRBV24-1 and TRBJ2-5, with 7 bases identical to TRBD2. In germline, CDR1 is KGHDR, CDR2 SFDVKD. Unmatched junction bases numbered 12, after V lost 5 bases and J lost 4 bases. The length of the CDR3 is 16 residues. CDR3 amino acids: CATSGNSGTTTETQYF. In DNA form, the CDR3 reads TGTGCCACCAGTGGAAACAGCGGGACTACCACAGAGACCCAGTACTTC.

In this sample, this clonotype turned up many times. The chain joins TRBV29-1 to TRBJ2-1; D might be TRBD1 or TRBD2, each matching 5 bases. The CDR3 length is 14 residues. V shed 6 bases and J shed 8 bases, with 20 bases lying between them. Germline CDR1 and CDR2: SQVTM and ANQGSEA. The CDR3 protein is CSVRDALNVDEQFF. The CDR3 nucleotides are TGCAGCGTCCGGGACGCCCTCAACGTGGATGAGCAGTTCTTC.